This T cell receptor beta chain was retrieved from a study of T cell responses to AZD1222 COVID-19 vaccine. Only in-frame clones appear in the TCRdb table, and some are missing; sequencing was by immunoSEQ multiplex PCR. The repertoire holds 170,000 or so clones, with roughly 90% as singletons. Sequenced material: peripheral blood, taken on day 0 of AZD1222 vaccination. This sequence originates from an adult in good health.

In nucleotides, the CDR3 is TGTGCCAGCAGCCACGAGACGTTCTCCTTGGGTAACGCTGCCAAAAACATTCAGTACTTC. Translation gives CASSHETFSLGNAAKNIQYF. The chain joins TRBV3-1 (or the pseudogene TRBV3-2) to TRBJ2-4; D not certain. V gave up 3 bases and J gave up 1 base, with 25 bases separating them. Germline assignment: CDR1 LGHDT and CDR2 YNNKEL (reference sequence). This CDR3 has 20 amino acids.